The 9 T cell receptor beta chains in this list originate from one sample, sequenced in a study of radiotherapy plus CTLA-4 blockade in lung cancer. Data came from immunoSEQ multiplex PCR; TCRdb stores just in-frame clones and leaves some out. This sample has about 110,000 clones; approximately 87% occur once, and the top ten carry 2% to 3%. Here the sequenced sample was peripheral blood, taken from a patient treated with radiotherapy plus ipilimumab. These receptors were obtained from a human donor with non-small cell lung cancer that progressed on radiotherapy plus ipilimumab. Some clones in this sample may be carry-over from other donors' samples.

J is TRBJ1-1 and V is TRBV5-4; D is undetermined. This CDR3 comprises 13 residues. V shed 3 bases and J shed 4 bases, with 10 bases lying between them. Looked up from germline, CDR1 is SGHNT and CDR2 is YYREEE (reference sequence). Here the CDR3 DNA reads TGTGCCAGCAGCTCCAAGGGTAGCACTGAAGCTTTCTTT. Translation gives CASSSKGSTEAFF. The whole variable domain, filled in from reference TRBV5-4 and TRBJ1-1, reads ETGVTQSPTHLIKTRGQQVTLRCSSQSGHNTVSWYQQALGQGPQFIFQYYREEENGRGNFPPRFSGLQFPNYSSELNVNALELDDSALYLCASSSKGSTEAFFGQGTRLTVV.

This clone was detected only once. This chain joins TRBV5-1 and TRBJ2-7; D possibly uses TRBD1 or TRBD2 (5 bases each). The CDR3 is 11 amino acids. V dropped 4 bases and J dropped 6 bases, with 8 bases sitting between them. Germline CDR1 and CDR2: SGHRS and YFSETQ. In DNA, the CDR3 is TGCGCCAGCAGCCAGGGAGCCGAGCAGTACTTC. Its protein product is CASSQGAEQYF.

The V call is TRBV4-3, the J call TRBJ2-7; D unclear. Germline V gene data show CDR1 as LGHNA and CDR2 as YSLEER. The CDR3 totals 16 residues. V lost 4 bases to trimming and J lost 1 base, with 17 bases between them. CDR3 DNA: TGCGCCAGCAGCCTCCTCTGGGCCGGACCTTCCTACGAGCAGTACTTC. Translation gives CASSLLWAGPSYEQYF.

This clone was counted once. The V gene is TRBV7-3, the J gene TRBJ1-2; D gene unclear. Germline CDR1 SGHTA, CDR2 FQGTGA. Trimming took off 1 base at V and 2 bases at J, with 11 bases between the two ends. The CDR3 is made up of 15 amino acids. CDR3 bases: TGTGCCAGCAGCTTAAGGGCAGACCAGAACTATGGCTACACCTTC. The encoded protein is CASSLRADQNYGYTF.

The chain joins TRBV2 to TRBJ2-2; TRBD2 matches 8 bases. This CDR3 comprises 15 residues. The V gene's germline CDR1 is SNHLY and CDR2 FYNNEI. Trimming cost V 3 bases and J 6 bases; bases outside gene matches: 6. The CDR3 spells CASSDERGGPGELFF. In nucleotides, the CDR3 is TGTGCCAGCAGTGATGAACGGGGGGGACCCGGGGAGCTGTTTTTT. The full variable domain, in which reference TRBV2 and TRBJ2-2 provide the parts outside the CDR3, is EPEVTQTPSHQVTQMGQEVILRCVPISNHLYFYWYRQILGQKVEFLVSFYNNEISEKSEIFDDQFSVERPDGSNFTLKIRSTKLEDSAMYFCASSDERGGPGELFFGEGSRLTVL.

V and J are TRBV9 and TRBJ1-1, with D perhaps TRBD1 (6 bases). The CDR3 spans 14 residues. With 4 bases removed from V and 1 base from J, the gap between germline ends came to 11 bases. Germline V lookup: CDR1 SGDLS, CDR2 YYNGEE. The CDR3 loop reads CASSLVGGNTEAFF. The CDR3 DNA reads TGTGCCAGCAGCCTAGTAGGGGGGAACACTGAAGCTTTCTTT.

The V and J genes are TRBV2 and TRBJ1-4; D unresolved. The germline V gene has CDR1 SNHLY and CDR2 FYNNEI. This CDR3 has 15 residues. The V gene lost 7 bases and the J gene lost 7 bases, with 19 bases spanning the gap. The CDR3 sequence: CASTPNEGVGEKLFF. The CDR3 DNA reads TGTGCCAGCACCCCTAACGAAGGAGTCGGTGAAAAACTGTTTTTT.

This chain joins TRBV4-3 and TRBJ2-2; 8 bases map to TRBD2. The germline V gene has CDR1 LGHNA and CDR2 YSLEER. Germline trimming cut 6 bases from V and 1 base from J; bases unmatched to any gene: 13. CDR3 length equals 18 residues. The CDR3 region is CASSRGASGYENTGELFF. CDR3 in DNA: TGCGCCAGCAGTCGGGGGGCTAGCGGGTACGAGAACACCGGGGAGCTGTTTTTT.

The chain links TRBV5-1 to TRBJ2-7, with D possibly TRBD1 on 6 matching bases. CDR3 length: 14 residues. V shed 10 bases and J shed 1 base, with 18 bases lying between them. Per the germline V gene, CDR1 is SGHRS and CDR2 is YFSETQ. CDR3 sequence reads: CALLLRDKSYEQYF. The CDR3 DNA reads as TGCGCCTTACTGCTCCGGGACAAATCCTACGAGCAGTACTTC.